The source of this T cell receptor beta chain is a study of CD8 T cells in Susac syndrome. Study at large: Among the Susac syndrome patients who underwent sequencing, about six had clinically active disease, while about eight of them were in remission. Study-level findings and limits: Repertoires of Susac syndrome CD4+ T cells lacked clonal expansion.

Remarks on this clonotype: Antigen unknown.

The length of the CDR3 is 12 residues. Trimming took off 6 bases at V and 4 bases at J, with 10 bases between the two ends. RNA was extracted with the RNeasy kit, and a quantity of roughly 0.5 to 1 ug was reverse transcribed using random hexamers. With immunoSEQ multiplex PCR, TCR beta CDR3 was amplified across 54 Vbeta and 13 Jbeta. From the immunoSEQ multiplex PCR reads, TCRdb called clonotypes with MiXCR, one entry per CDR3 protein. The repertoire consists of 170,000 or so distinct CDR3 sequences, with approximately 95% occurring once and the leading ten covering roughly 0.12%. Sequenced: CD4+ T cells from PBMCs. The genes are TRBV12-3 or TRBV12-4 and TRBJ2-7; D call uncertain. This TCR came from a human donor with Susac syndrome. The CDR3 coding sequence is TGTGCCAGCAGCCTACATGAATACGAGCAGTACTTC. It translates to CASSLHEYEQYF.